This T cell receptor (beta chain) was sequenced for a study of identical twins. As regards this clonotype: The antigen remains undetermined.

The V and J ends lost 5 bases and 5 bases, in that order; junction bases with no gene match: 3. This CDR3 is built from 12 residues. Germline lookup yields CDR1 SGHAT and CDR2 FQDESV (reference sequence). Study-level points and caveats: Beta out-of-frame twin sharing showed a weaker excess. Conclusions rested on cross-sectional statistics rather than following the same donors.

After template switching added a universal primer site, the resulting cDNA carried unique molecular identifiers. A single record per CDR3 protein comes from TCRdb applying MiXCR to the 5' RACE reads. Of a few hundred thousand distinct CDR3 sequences detected, approximately 17% appear once; the ten largest clones hold more than 10%. This chain joins TRBV11-1 and TRBJ2-7; 7 bases are a match to TRBD1. The TCR originated in a man over 45 in good health. The sample consisted of naive T cells sorted from blood. This chain's CDR3 is CASSQDRDEQYF. CDR3 bases: TGTGCCAGCAGCCAAGACAGGGACGAGCAGTACTTC.